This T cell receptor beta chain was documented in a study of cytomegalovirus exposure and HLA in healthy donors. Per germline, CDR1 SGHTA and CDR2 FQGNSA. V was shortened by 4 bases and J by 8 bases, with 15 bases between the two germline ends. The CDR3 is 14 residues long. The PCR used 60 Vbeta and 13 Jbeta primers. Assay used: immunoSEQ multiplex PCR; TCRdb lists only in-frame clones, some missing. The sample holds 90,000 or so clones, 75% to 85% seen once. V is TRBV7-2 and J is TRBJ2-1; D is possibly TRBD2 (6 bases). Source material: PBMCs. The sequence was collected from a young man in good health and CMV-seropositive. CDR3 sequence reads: CASSSPGTVHEQFF. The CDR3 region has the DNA TGTGCCAGCAGCTCCCCCGGGACTGTGCATGAGCAGTTCTTC.